This T cell receptor beta chain was sequenced in a study of graft-versus-host responses after intestinal transplantation. On the study more broadly: Each recipient received a multivisceral, liver-intestinal, or isolated intestinal graft. Induction using anti-thymocyte globulin, followed by tacrolimus and steroids for two to four years, was given to all recipients. Study-level points and caveats: Allografts carried high graft-versus-host to host-versus-graft clonal ratios in patients having graft-donor T cell macrochimerism.

Germline V gives CDR1 SGHNT, CDR2 YYREEE (reference sequence). Trimming removed 1 base from V and 5 bases from J, with 15 bases in between. The length of the CDR3 is 15 residues. TCRdb's copy holds only in-frame clones and misses some; the assay was immunoSEQ multiplex PCR. The table lists over 15,000 clones, roughly a third of them singletons, with 2% to 2.5% in the top ten. CD4 and CD8 responders that proliferated in the reaction were FACS-sorted. The V and J genes are TRBV5-4 and TRBJ2-5; D is unresolved. This clonotype originated in a human patient who was an organ donor for intestinal transplantation. Sequencing was performed on alloreactive CD4+ T cells from a mixed lymphocyte reaction culture, taken before transplantation. Indicated subset: CFSE-low proliferating T cells sorted from roughly six-day pre-transplant mixed lymphocyte reaction (GvH or HvG direction). The CDR3 sequence is CASSLFYLSGETQYF. In nucleotides, the CDR3 is TGTGCCAGCAGCTTGTTTTATCTCAGTGGGGAGACCCAGTACTTC.